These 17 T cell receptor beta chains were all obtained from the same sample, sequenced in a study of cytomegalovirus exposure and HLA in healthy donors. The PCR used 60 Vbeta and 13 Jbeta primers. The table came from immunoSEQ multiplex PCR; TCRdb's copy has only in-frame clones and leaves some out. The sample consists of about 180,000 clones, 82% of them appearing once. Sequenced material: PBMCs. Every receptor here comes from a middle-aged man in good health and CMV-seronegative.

CDR3 sequence (DNA): TGTGCCAGCAGTCCCGTAGGGGGGGGTTTTTACAATGAGCAGTTCTTC. Encoded protein: CASSPVGGGFYNEQFF. The rearrangement links TRBV27 to TRBJ2-1; perhaps TRBD2 as D (7 bases). The CDR3 is 16 residues long. Germline assignment: CDR1 MNHEY and CDR2 SMNVEV (reference sequence). V was shortened by 5 bases and J by 4 bases, with 18 bases between the two germline ends.

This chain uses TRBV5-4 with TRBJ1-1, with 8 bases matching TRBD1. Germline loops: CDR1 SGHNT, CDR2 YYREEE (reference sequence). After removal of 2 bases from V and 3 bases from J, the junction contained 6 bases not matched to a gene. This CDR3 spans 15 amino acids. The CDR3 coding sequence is TGTGCCAGCAGCTTACCGCAGGGGGCGCACACTGAAGCTTTCTTT. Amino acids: CASSLPQGAHTEAFF.

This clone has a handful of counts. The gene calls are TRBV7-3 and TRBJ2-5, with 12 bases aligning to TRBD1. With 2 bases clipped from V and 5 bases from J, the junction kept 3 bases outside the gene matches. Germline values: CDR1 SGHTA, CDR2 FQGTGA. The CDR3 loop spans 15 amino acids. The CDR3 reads CASSLVGTGGETQYF. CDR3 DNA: TGTGCCAGCAGCTTAGTCGGGACAGGGGGCGAGACCCAGTACTTC.

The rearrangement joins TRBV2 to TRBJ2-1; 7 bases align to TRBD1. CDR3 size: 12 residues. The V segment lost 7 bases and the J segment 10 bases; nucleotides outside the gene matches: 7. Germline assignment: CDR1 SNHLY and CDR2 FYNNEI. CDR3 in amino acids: CASKQGPEEQFF. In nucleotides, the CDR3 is TGTGCCAGCAAACAGGGGCCGGAAGAGCAGTTCTTC.

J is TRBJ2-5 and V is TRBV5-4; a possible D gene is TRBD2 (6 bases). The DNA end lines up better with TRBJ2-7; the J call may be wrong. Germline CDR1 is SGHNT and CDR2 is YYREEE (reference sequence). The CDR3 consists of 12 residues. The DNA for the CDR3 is TGTGCCAGCAGCGGGGGGTTTAACGAGCAGTACTTC. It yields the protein CASSGGFNEQYF.

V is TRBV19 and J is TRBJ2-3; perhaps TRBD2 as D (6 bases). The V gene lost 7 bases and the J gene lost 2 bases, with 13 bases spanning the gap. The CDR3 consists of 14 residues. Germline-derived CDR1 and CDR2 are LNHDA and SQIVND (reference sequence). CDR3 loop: CASKFGGDTDTQYF. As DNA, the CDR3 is TGTGCCAGTAAATTCGGCGGGGACACAGATACGCAGTATTTT.

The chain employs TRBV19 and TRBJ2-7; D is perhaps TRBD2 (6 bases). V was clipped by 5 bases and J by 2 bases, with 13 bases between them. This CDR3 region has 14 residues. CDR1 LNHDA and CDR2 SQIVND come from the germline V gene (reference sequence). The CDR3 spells CASSGVWGAYEQYF. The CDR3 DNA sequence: TGTGCCAGTAGTGGAGTGTGGGGGGCCTACGAGCAGTACTTC.

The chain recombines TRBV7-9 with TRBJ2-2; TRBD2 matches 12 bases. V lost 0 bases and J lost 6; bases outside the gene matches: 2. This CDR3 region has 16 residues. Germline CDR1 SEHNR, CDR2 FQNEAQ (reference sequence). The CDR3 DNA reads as TGTGCCAGCAGCTTAGCTGGACTAGCGGGACCCGGGGAGCTGTTTTTT. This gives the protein CASSLAGLAGPGELFF. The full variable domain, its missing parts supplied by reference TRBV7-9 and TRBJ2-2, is DTGVSQNPRHKITKRGQNVTFRCDPISEHNRLYWYRQTLGQGPEFLTYFQNEAQLEKSRLLSDRFSAERPKGSFSTLEIQRTEQGDSAMYLCASSLAGLAGPGELFFGEGSRLTVL.

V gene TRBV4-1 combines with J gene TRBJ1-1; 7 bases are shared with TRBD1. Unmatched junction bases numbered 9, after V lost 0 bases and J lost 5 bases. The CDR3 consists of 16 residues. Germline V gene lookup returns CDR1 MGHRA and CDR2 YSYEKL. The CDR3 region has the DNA TGCGCCAGCAGCCAAGATCGGAACAGGGGTCAAACTGAAGCTTTCTTT. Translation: CASSQDRNRGQTEAFF.

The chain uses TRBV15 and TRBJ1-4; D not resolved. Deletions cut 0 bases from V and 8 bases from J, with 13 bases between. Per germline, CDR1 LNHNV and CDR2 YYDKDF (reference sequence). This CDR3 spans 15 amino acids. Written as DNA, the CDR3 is TGTGCCACCAGCAGAGATCAGGCCCGAGGGGAAAAACTGTTTTTT. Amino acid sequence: CATSRDQARGEKLFF.

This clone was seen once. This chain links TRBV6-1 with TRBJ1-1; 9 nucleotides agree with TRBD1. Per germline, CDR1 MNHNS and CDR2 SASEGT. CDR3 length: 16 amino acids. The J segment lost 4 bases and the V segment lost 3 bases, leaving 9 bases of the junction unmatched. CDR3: CASSDDHRGLGTEAFF. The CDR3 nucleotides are TGTGCCAGCAGTGACGATCACAGGGGGCTGGGCACTGAAGCTTTCTTT.

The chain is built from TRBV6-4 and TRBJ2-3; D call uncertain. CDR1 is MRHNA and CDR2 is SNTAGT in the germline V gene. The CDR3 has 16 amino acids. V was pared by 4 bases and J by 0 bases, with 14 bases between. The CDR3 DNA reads TGTGCCAGCAGTGTAGATGTACTGACTAGCACAGATACGCAGTATTTT. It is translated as CASSVDVLTSTDTQYF.

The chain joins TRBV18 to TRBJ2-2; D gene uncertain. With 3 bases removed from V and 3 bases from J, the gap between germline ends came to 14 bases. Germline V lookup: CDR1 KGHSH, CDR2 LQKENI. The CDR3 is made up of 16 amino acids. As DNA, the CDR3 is TGTGCCAGCTCACCTATTTTTCAGTCTCACACCGGGGAGCTGTTTTTT. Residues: CASSPIFQSHTGELFF.

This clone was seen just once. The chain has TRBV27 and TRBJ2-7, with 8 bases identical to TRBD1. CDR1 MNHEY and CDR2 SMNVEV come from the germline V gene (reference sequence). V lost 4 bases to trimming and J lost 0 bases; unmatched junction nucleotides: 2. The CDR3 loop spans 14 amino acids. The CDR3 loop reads CASSWQGASYEQYF. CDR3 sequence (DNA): TGTGCCAGCAGTTGGCAGGGGGCCTCCTACGAGCAGTACTTC.

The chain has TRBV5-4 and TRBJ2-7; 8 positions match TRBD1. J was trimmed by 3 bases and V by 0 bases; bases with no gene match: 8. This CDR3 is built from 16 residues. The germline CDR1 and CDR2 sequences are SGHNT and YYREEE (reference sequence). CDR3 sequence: CASSLVARTGRYEQYF. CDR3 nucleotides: TGTGCCAGCAGCTTGGTTGCTAGGACAGGGCGCTACGAGCAGTACTTC.

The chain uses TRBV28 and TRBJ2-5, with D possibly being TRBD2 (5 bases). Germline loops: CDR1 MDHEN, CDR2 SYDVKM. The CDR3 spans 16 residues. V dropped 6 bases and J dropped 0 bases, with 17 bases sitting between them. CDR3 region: CASSQIGPGYQETQYF. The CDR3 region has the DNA TGTGCCAGCAGCCAAATAGGGCCGGGGTACCAAGAGACCCAGTACTTC.

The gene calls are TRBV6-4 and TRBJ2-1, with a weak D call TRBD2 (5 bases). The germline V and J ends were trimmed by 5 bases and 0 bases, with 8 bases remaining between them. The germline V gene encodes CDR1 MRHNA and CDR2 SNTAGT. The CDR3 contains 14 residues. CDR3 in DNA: TGTGCCAGCAGTCGTGACTACTCCTACAATGAGCAGTTCTTC. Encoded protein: CASSRDYSYNEQFF.